One sample yielded the 9 T cell receptor beta chains listed below, sequenced in a study of CD8 T cells in Susac syndrome. An input of roughly 0.5 to 1 ug of RNA was subjected to reverse transcription using random hexamers. TCRdb reanalysed the immunoSEQ multiplex PCR reads using MiXCR and keeps one entry per CDR3 protein. The sample has roughly 180,000 distinct CDR3 sequences, about 95% seen once; the top ten hold approximately 0.1%. The specimen sequenced was CD4+ T cells from PBMCs. The receptor set was obtained from a human donor in good health.

The gene calls are TRBV7-2 and TRBJ2-7; 8 bases line up with TRBD2. Germline lookup yields CDR1 SGHTA and CDR2 FQGNSA. The CDR3 consists of 15 residues. V gave up 1 base and J gave up 2 bases; unmatched junction bases: 4. DNA for the CDR3: TGTGCCAGCAGCTTAGGGGTTAGCGGGACCTACGAGCAGTACTTC. This gives the protein CASSLGVSGTYEQYF.

This chain joins TRBV6-2 or TRBV6-3 and TRBJ2-7, with a possible D match to TRBD1 (7 bases). The germline CDR1 and CDR2 sequences are MNHEY and SVGEGT. This CDR3 has 13 amino acids. The germline V and J ends were trimmed by 6 bases and 7 bases, with 16 bases remaining between them. CDR3 nucleotides: TGTGCCAGCAGGCCTGACAGGGCGGGAGAGCAGTACTTC. Translating gives CASRPDRAGEQYF.

V gene TRBV20-1 combines with J gene TRBJ2-1; the match to TRBD2 covers 10 bases. CDR3 length: 14 amino acids. V gave up 1 base and J gave up 8 bases; unmatched junction bases: 5. Germline lookup yields CDR1 DFQATT and CDR2 SNEGSKA (reference sequence). In nucleotides, the CDR3 is TGCAGTGCTAGAGGGACTAGCGGAGGCGATGAGCAGTTCTTC. Its protein is CSARGTSGGDEQFF.

The chain combines TRBV12-3 or TRBV12-4 with TRBJ2-1; D perhaps matches TRBD2 (6 bases). Trimming left V 5 bases short and J 10 bases short, with 27 bases between. The CDR3 is 17 residues long. The CDR3 DNA reads as TGTGCCAGCAGTCCAAGCCTGGGCAGGGACTTTAGGATGGAGCAGTTCTTC. Its translation: CASSPSLGRDFRMEQFF.

V gene TRBV5-1 combines with J gene TRBJ2-6, with D uncertain. V was clipped by 0 bases and J by 0 bases, with 7 bases between them. The CDR3 totals 16 residues. The germline V gene has CDR1 SGHRS and CDR2 YFSETQ. The CDR3 protein is CASSLGILSGANVLTF. The CDR3 region has the DNA TGCGCCAGCAGCTTGGGTATTCTCTCTGGGGCCAACGTCCTGACTTTC.

V and J are TRBV27 and TRBJ2-5; TRBD1 matches at 8 bases. The CDR3 covers 15 residues. Looked up from germline, CDR1 is MNHEY and CDR2 is SMNVEV (reference sequence). V lost 3 bases to trimming and J lost 5 bases; unmatched junction nucleotides: 8. The CDR3 reads CASSFGQGGRETQYF. The CDR3 nucleotides read TGTGCCAGCAGTTTTGGACAGGGAGGAAGGGAGACCCAGTACTTC.

The chain uses TRBV28 and TRBJ2-1; a weak D match, TRBD1 (7 bases). This CDR3 region has 13 residues. V was cut by 6 bases and J by 6 bases, with 12 bases left in between. Germline-derived CDR1 and CDR2 are MDHEN and SYDVKM. The CDR3 DNA follows: TGTGCCAGCAGCCGCGGGGACAGCAATGAGCAGTTCTTC. Its protein product is CASSRGDSNEQFF.

V usage is TRBV5-1 and J usage is TRBJ2-1; 10 positions agree with TRBD1. Germline CDR1 is SGHRS and CDR2 is YFSETQ. The CDR3 runs 16 residues. V shed 1 base and J 7 bases; nucleotides not matched to a gene: 8. The CDR3 reads CASSLKPGQGTNEQFF. Here the CDR3 DNA reads TGCGCCAGCAGCTTGAAACCGGGACAGGGGACTAATGAGCAGTTCTTC. The full variable domain, in which reference TRBV5-1 and TRBJ2-1 provide the parts outside the CDR3, is KAGVTQTPRYLIKTRGQQVTLSCSPISGHRSVSWYQQTPGQGLQFLFEYFSETQRNKGNFPGRFSGRQFSNSRSEMNVSTLELGDSALYLCASSLKPGQGTNEQFFGPGTRLTVL.

The J gene is TRBJ2-7, the V gene TRBV20-1; 8 bases fit TRBD1. The CDR3 has 12 residues. J was trimmed by 3 bases and V by 6 bases; bases with no gene match: 4. Germline V gene data show CDR1 as DFQATT and CDR2 as SNEGSKA (reference sequence). The CDR3 is CSALDRDYEQYF. The CDR3 DNA reads as TGCAGTGCCCTGGACAGGGACTACGAGCAGTACTTC.